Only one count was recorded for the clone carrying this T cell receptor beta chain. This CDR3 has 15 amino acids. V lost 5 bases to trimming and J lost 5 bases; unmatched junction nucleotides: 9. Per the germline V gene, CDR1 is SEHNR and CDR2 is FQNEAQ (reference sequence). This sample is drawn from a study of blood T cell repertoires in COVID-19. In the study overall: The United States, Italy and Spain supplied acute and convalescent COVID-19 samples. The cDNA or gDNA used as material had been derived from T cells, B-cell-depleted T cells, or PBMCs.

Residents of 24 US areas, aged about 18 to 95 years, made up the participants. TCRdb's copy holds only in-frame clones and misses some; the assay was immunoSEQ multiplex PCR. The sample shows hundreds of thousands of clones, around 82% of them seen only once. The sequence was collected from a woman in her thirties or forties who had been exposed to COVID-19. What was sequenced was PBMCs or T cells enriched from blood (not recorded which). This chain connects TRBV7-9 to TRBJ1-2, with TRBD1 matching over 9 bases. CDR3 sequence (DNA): TGTGCCAGCAGCCCCCCGCCGGGACAGGGTTATGGCTACACCTTC. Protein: CASSPPPGQGYGYTF. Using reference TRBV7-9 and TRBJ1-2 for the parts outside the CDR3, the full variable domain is DTGVSQNPRHKITKRGQNVTFRCDPISEHNRLYWYRQTLGQGPEFLTYFQNEAQLEKSRLLSDRFSAERPKGSFSTLEIQRTEQGDSAMYLCASSPPPGQGYGYTFGSGTRLTVV.